This T cell receptor beta chain came from a study of T-cell memory formation after mild COVID-19. Study-wide background: Clustering of TCRs was largely donor specific.

Whole-study results and caveats: A subset of responding clones appeared in pre-infection memory, suggesting cross-reactive memory joined. Shrinking CD4+ clones resided mostly in CM and EM, and CD8+ ones in EMRA.

The germline V gene has CDR1 LNHNV and CDR2 YYDKDF (reference sequence). Trimming cost V 7 bases and J 1 base; bases outside gene matches: 14. This CDR3 comprises 17 residues. Employing constant-segment primers, 5'RACE generated TCR alpha and TCR beta cDNA libraries bearing sample barcodes and UMIs. TCRdb analysed the 5' RACE reads with MiXCR anew, one entry per CDR3 protein. The sample has some 270,000 distinct CDR3 sequences, just over 15% seen once. A note on this clonotype: Its antigen remains unidentified.

The chain employs TRBV15 and TRBJ2-7; 9 bases fit TRBD1. Material for sequencing was PBMCs or a T cell subset sorted from them (not recorded which). The TCR comes from an adult woman who had mild COVID-19 (a few samples of this study predate the infection). Cell type and time point are not known. In DNA, the CDR3 is TGTGCCACCAACAGGGGGCCGAGGCGGGAGTGGTCCTACGAGCAGTACTTC. This sequence encodes CATNRGPRREWSYEQYF.